Each of the 10 T cell receptor beta chains below was sequenced from the same sample in a study of blood T cell repertoires in COVID-19. Measured with immunoSEQ multiplex PCR; TCRdb has only the in-frame clones, and not every one. The repertoire consists of over 100,000 clones, with 84% occurring once and the leading ten covering 7% to 9.5%. What was sequenced was peripheral blood. The receptors were sampled from a woman older than 75 with active or convalescent COVID-19.

The chain couples TRBV11-2 to TRBJ1-2; TRBD1 is a possible D gene (6 bases). The CDR3 extends over 15 amino acids. Trimming shortened V by 7 bases and J by 0 bases, and 15 bases separated the two germline ends. Germline CDR1 SGHAT, CDR2 FQNNGV. CDR3 amino acids: CASIGGARANYGYTF. Written as DNA, the CDR3 is TGTGCCAGCATCGGGGGGGCCCGAGCTAACTATGGCTACACCTTC. Based on the CDR3 plus reference TRBV11-2 and TRBJ1-2, the full variable domain is EAGVAQSPRYKIIEKRQSVAFWCNPISGHATLYWYQQILGQGPKLLIQFQNNGVVDDSQLPKDRFSAERLKGVDSTLKIQPAKLEDSAVYLCASIGGARANYGYTFGSGTRLTVV.

The chain employs TRBV20-1 and TRBJ2-1; no reliable D call. Germline CDR1 is DFQATT and CDR2 is SNEGSKA (reference sequence). The CDR3 spans 12 residues. Trimming took 3 bases from V and 9 from J, leaving 12 bases between them. The CDR3 nucleotides read TGCAGTGCTAGTAAGAGGTCCCCTGAGCAGTTCTTC. Encoded protein: CSASKRSPEQFF.

This clone was seen more than once but under ten times. The chain recombines TRBV4-1 with TRBJ1-2; 9 nucleotides line up with TRBD1. Unmatched junction bases numbered 3, after V lost 2 bases and J lost 8 bases. CDR3 length: 13 residues. The germline CDR1 and CDR2 sequences are MGHRA and YSYEKL. In nucleotides, the CDR3 is TGCGCCAGCAGCCAACGGACAGGGGAAGGCTACACCTTC. Protein product: CASSQRTGEGYTF.

This chain joins TRBV9 and TRBJ2-1, with 10 positions matching TRBD2. Trimming cost V 0 bases and J 7 bases; bases outside gene matches: 7. CDR3 length equals 16 residues. Germline CDR1 is SGDLS and CDR2 is YYNGEE. CDR3 sequence (DNA): TGTGCCAGCAGCGTAGCAGTCCTAGCGGGAGCGAATGAGCAGTTCTTC. Translation: CASSVAVLAGANEQFF.

The V and J genes are TRBV19 and TRBJ1-5; 7 positions agree with TRBD1. In germline, CDR1 is LNHDA, CDR2 SQIVND (reference sequence). CDR3 length: 16 residues. V shed 5 bases and J 2 bases; nucleotides not matched to a gene: 9. For the CDR3, the DNA is TGTGCCAGTAGTGCAATCCACAGGGGCGGCAATCAGCCCCAGCATTTT. Its translation is CASSAIHRGGNQPQHF.

V is TRBV28 and J is TRBJ1-6; D gene unclear. This CDR3 comprises 12 residues. The germline V gene encodes CDR1 MDHEN and CDR2 SYDVKM. With 6 bases removed from V and 3 bases from J, the gap between germline ends came to 3 bases. CDR3 sequence (DNA): TGTGCCAGCAGCCTCTATAATTCACCCCTCCACTTT. Amino acid sequence: CASSLYNSPLHF.

This clone is a singleton in its sample. The chain employs TRBV9 and TRBJ2-1, with 7 bases aligning to TRBD1. The CDR3 loop spans 13 amino acids. Germline CDR1 SGDLS, CDR2 YYNGEE. Trimming took 3 bases from V and 7 from J; bases not matched to a gene: 4. CDR3 amino acids: CASSGYRGNEQFF. Written as DNA, the CDR3 is TGTGCCAGCAGCGGCTACAGGGGTAATGAGCAGTTCTTC.

The chain uses TRBV3-1 (or the pseudogene TRBV3-2) and TRBJ1-2; D gene uncertain. Germline V CDR1 and CDR2: LGHDT, YNNKEL (reference sequence). Between the trimmed V and J ends, which lost 3 bases and 0 bases, there was a span of 20 bases. The CDR3 length is 18 residues. As DNA, the CDR3 is TGTGCCAGCAGCCACCCAACGTGGGAGGGCCGCTCTAACTATGGCTACACCTTC. Its protein product is CASSHPTWEGRSNYGYTF.

This clone was seen only a few times. The chain employs TRBV4-2 and TRBJ2-1; TRBD1 might be the D (5 bases). The CDR3 is 14 residues long. The germline gives CDR1 LGHNA, CDR2 YNFKEQ. The germline V and J ends were trimmed by 3 bases and 8 bases, with 14 bases remaining between them. The DNA of the CDR3 is TGTGCCAGCAGCCAGACCAGGGCGCTCGATGAGCAGTTCTTC. It codes for CASSQTRALDEQFF.

This chain uses TRBV19 with TRBJ1-1; 8 bases are a match to TRBD1. Trimming took 9 bases from V and 11 from J; bases not matched to a gene: 8. CDR1 LNHDA and CDR2 SQIVND come from the germline V gene (reference sequence). This CDR3 is built from 11 residues. The CDR3 DNA sequence: TGTGCCAGCTGGCAGGGGGCAGGCGCTTTCTTT. Amino acids: CASWQGAGAFF.